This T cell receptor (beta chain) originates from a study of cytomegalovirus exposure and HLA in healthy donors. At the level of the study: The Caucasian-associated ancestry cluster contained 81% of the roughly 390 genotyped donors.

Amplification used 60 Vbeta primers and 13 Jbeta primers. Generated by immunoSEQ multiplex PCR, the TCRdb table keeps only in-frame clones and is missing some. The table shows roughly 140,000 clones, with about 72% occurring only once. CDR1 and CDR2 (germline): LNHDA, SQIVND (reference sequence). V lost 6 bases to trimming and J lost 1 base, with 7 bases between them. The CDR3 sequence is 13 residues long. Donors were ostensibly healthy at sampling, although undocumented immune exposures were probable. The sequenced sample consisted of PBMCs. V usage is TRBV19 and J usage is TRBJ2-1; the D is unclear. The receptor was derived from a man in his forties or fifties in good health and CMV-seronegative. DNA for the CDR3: TGTGCCAGTAGGCCGCGTTCCTACAATGAGCAGTTCTTC. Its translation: CASRPRSYNEQFF.